The source of this T cell receptor (beta chain) is a study of a mutant IDH1 vaccine in newly diagnosed glioma (dated by TCRdb to about 2021). At the level of the whole study: Of the 32 patients who were treated, approximately 60% were male and approximately 38% were female, and the mean age was approximately 40 years. Prior to enrollment, standard therapy consisting of radiotherapy alone, temozolomide alone, or radiochemotherapy with temozolomide had been administered to patients, with the combination being received by most patients. Peripheral blood samples were drawn at six visits, namely V03 (baseline), V05, V07, V10, V12 and V13. For exploratory analyses, longitudinal TCRB deep sequencing was carried out in more than 20 treated patients wherever samples were available. The full study reports these points: Immune responses induced by the vaccine were seen in roughly 95% of patients across multiple MHC alleles. Availability determined which PBMC samples were chosen for TCRB deep sequencing. The authors noted that analyses of patient blood samples could not be reproduced because of sample limitations. Pseudoprogression appeared unrelated to alterations in the top peripheral T cell clonotypes detected by TCRB sequencing.

The library relied on the immunoSEQ multiplex PCR assay. Following the manufacturer's protocol, the hsTCRB Kit was used to amplify rearranged TCR beta chain sequences. Sequencing of TCRB libraries was carried out on an Illumina MiSeq. Turning to the authors' computational methods: The kit vendor's proprietary platform handled demultiplexing, trimming and gene mapping. This immuneACCESS table, as held by TCRdb, lists in-frame sequences with V and J called but not all clones. Of the missing ones, under half trace to an unresolved V gene in checked studies; the others have no known cause. V, J and clone size were drawn from that table, and D and trimming were deduced from the DNA. The sample table shows around 87,000 clones, and 83% are seen once. 6% to 9.5% of the sample goes to the ten largest clones. From the germline V gene, CDR1 is LGHNA and CDR2 is YNFKEQ. V lost 1 base and J lost 0 bases; the stretch between them is 18 bases long. The CDR3, cysteine through phenylalanine, is 18 amino acids long. CDR3 DNA is the only sequence kept; it has 54 bases, read in frame from the first base.

Regarding this clone: Its antigen is currently not known. It has no much larger one-base neighbor in the sample; base qualities were not kept.

The intended sense of this specimen's time point label: baseline, week 1 (first vaccination visit). The treatment or condition tag for this specimen amounts to: pre-vaccination baseline after standard-of-care therapy. Donors had newly diagnosed WHO grade 3 or 4 IDH1-mutant astrocytomas with loss of nuclear ATRX. The samples were drawn from NOA16, a multicentre, single-arm, open-label phase I trial in Germany that tested a mutant IDH1 peptide vaccine in humans for the first time. Visit V03 blood draws served as the baseline sample for immunogenicity testing. The DNeasy Blood and Tissue Kit was used to extract genomic DNA from EDTA blood for TCRB sequencing.

The TCR sequence derives from a woman aged 50 to 65 with glioma. The rearrangement joined TRBV4-2 to TRBJ1-2; the best D guess is TRBD1, with 5 bases matching. The sample was PBMCs, taken from a glioma patient treated with radiotherapy, temozolomide or both. The DNA sequence reads TGTGCCAGCAGCCAAGTCCCCCTGTCGACAGAGACTAACTATGGCTACACCTTC. The translation is CASSQVPLSTETNYGYTF.